The 28 T cell receptor beta chains reported below all come from one sample, sequenced in a study of cytomegalovirus exposure and HLA in healthy donors listed by TCRdb under 2017. Libraries were made using the immunoSEQ multiplex PCR assay. For the multiplex PCR, a mixture combining 60 forward primers for TCR Vbeta segments and 13 reverse primers for TCR Jbeta segments was used. Not all clones reach the TCRdb copy of this immuneACCESS table, which keeps in-frame sequences only. Checked studies attribute under half of the gap to unresolved V genes and leave the rest unexplained. The sample contains fewer than 150,000 clones, approximately 71% of them found a single time. 4.5% to 6% of the sample is in the top ten clones. Material for sequencing was PBMCs. The receptors originated from a woman in her forties or fifties in good health and CMV-seronegative.

The gene calls are TRBV4-2 and TRBJ2-7; tentatively, D is TRBD2 (6 bases). CDR1 LGHNA and CDR2 YNFKEQ come from the germline V gene. Trimming removed 1 base at V and 4 bases at J, with 14 bases between. CDR3 length equals 15 residues. The CDR3 spells CASSQAGGRKYEQYF. DNA for the CDR3: TGTGCCAGCAGCCAAGCTGGAGGGCGGAAGTACGAGCAGTACTTC.

The V call is TRBV7-9, the J call TRBJ1-3, with D perhaps matching TRBD1 (5 bases). CDR1 SEHNR and CDR2 FQNEAQ come from the germline V gene (reference sequence). The V end was cut by 5 bases, the J end by 4 bases, with 15 bases between. This CDR3 spans 15 amino acids. This chain's CDR3 is CASSVLRGSGNTIYF. The DNA for the CDR3 is TGTGCCAGCAGCGTCCTTCGGGGGTCCGGAAACACCATATATTTT. The whole variable domain, remainder taken from reference TRBV7-9 and TRBJ1-3, is DTGVSQNPRHKITKRGQNVTFRCDPISEHNRLYWYRQTLGQGPEFLTYFQNEAQLEKSRLLSDRFSAERPKGSFSTLEIQRTEQGDSAMYLCASSVLRGSGNTIYFGEGSWLTVV.

This chain connects TRBV16 to TRBJ2-5; perhaps TRBD1 as D (5 bases). The V gene lost 6 bases and the J gene lost 1 base, with 15 bases spanning the gap. The CDR3 is 15 residues long. Germline V CDR1 and CDR2: KGHSY, FQNENV. Here the CDR3 DNA reads TGTGCCAGCAGTCCAACGACAGAAGCCCAAGAGACCCAGTACTTC. Encoded protein: CASSPTTEAQETQYF.

The J gene is TRBJ2-7, the V gene TRBV27; 9 bases agree with TRBD1. In germline, CDR1 is MNHEY, CDR2 SMNVEV (reference sequence). This CDR3 has 17 amino acids. Trimming took 2 bases from V and 5 from J; bases not matched to a gene: 13. The CDR3 DNA sequence: TGTGCCAGCAGTTTACGGGGAGGGGGACAGGGTGTCCACGAGCAGTACTTC. Translated, it gives CASSLRGGGQGVHEQYF.

CDR3: CAWSQYRGEEGGYTF. CDR3 nucleotide sequence: TGTGCCTGGAGCCAATACAGGGGGGAAGAAGGTGGCTACACCTTC. The rearrangement joins TRBV30 to TRBJ1-2, with 8 bases aligning to TRBD1. The CDR3 is made up of 15 amino acids. Germline V gene sequence: CDR1 GTSNPN, CDR2 SVGIG (reference sequence). V lost 3 bases, J lost 7 bases, and 13 bases stayed unmatched.

The rearrangement links TRBV5-1 to TRBJ1-2; D may be TRBD1 (6 bases). V gave up 4 bases and J gave up 4 bases, with 14 bases separating them. Germline V lookup: CDR1 SGHRS, CDR2 YFSETQ. CDR3 length: 14 residues. CDR3 protein: CASSTPSTGYGYTF. The CDR3 region has the DNA TGCGCCAGCAGCACCCCTTCGACAGGCTATGGCTACACCTTC.

CDR3 in DNA: TGCGCCAGCAGCCACGGGACAGGGAACACTGAAGCTTTCTTT. Amino acid sequence: CASSHGTGNTEAFF. The rearrangement joins TRBV5-1 to TRBJ1-1; 8 bases map to TRBD1. V shed 4 bases and J 1 base; nucleotides not matched to a gene: 3. CDR3 size: 14 residues. Germline CDR1 is SGHRS and CDR2 is YFSETQ.

This clone was picked up a small number of times. J is TRBJ2-7 and V is TRBV4-1; D is possibly TRBD2 (7 bases). The germline V and J ends were trimmed by 1 base and 0 bases, with 13 bases remaining between them. The CDR3 contains 16 residues. Per germline, CDR1 MGHRA and CDR2 YSYEKL. CDR3 sequence reads: CASSQAGGQPSYEQYF. Written as DNA, the CDR3 is TGCGCCAGCAGCCAAGCGGGGGGCCAACCCTCCTACGAGCAGTACTTC.

This clone came up a few times. The chain joins TRBV5-1 to TRBJ2-5, with a possible D match to TRBD1 (6 bases). V was shortened by 4 bases and J by 0 bases, with 10 bases between the two germline ends. Looked up from germline, CDR1 is SGHRS and CDR2 is YFSETQ. The CDR3 sequence is 14 residues long. This chain's CDR3 is CASSPGDNQETQYF. CDR3 sequence (DNA): TGCGCCAGCAGCCCTGGGGACAACCAAGAGACCCAGTACTTC.

The rearrangement joins TRBV14 to TRBJ2-1; 7 bases match TRBD2. V dropped 3 bases and J dropped 13; count of bases not matched to a gene: 9. The CDR3 runs to 13 residues. Germline lookup yields CDR1 SGHDN and CDR2 FVKESK. The CDR3 DNA follows: TGTGCCAGCAGCCAGGCCCGGGGGGTCCCCCAGTTCTTC. Amino acids: CASSQARGVPQFF.

The chain carries TRBV23-1 and TRBJ1-2; no clear D. TRBV23-1 qualifies as an ORF whose function is uncertain. The CDR3 is 14 residues long. V gave up 4 bases and J gave up 6 bases, with 15 bases separating them. The CDR3 protein is CASSLFSGGNGYTF. The CDR3, as DNA: TGCGCCAGCAGTCTATTCAGCGGAGGGAATGGCTACACCTTC.

As regards this clone: Sequence at one end of the junction differs from germline and may be a read error. The gene calls are TRBV19 and TRBJ1-1; 7 bases map to TRBD1. This CDR3 is 12 amino acids long. Germline assignment: CDR1 LNHDA and CDR2 SQIVND (reference sequence). This CDR3 is CASSIGSNGDSF. The CDR3 DNA is TGTGCCAGTAGTATAGGTTCAAACGGGGACAGCTTT.

J is TRBJ1-6 and V is TRBV7-9; D may be TRBD1 (5 bases). CDR3 size: 18 residues. Trimming removed 3 bases at V and 7 bases at J, with 22 bases between. Germline CDR1 is SEHNR and CDR2 is FQNEAQ (reference sequence). The CDR3 DNA is TGTGCCAGCAGCTTTAGCCGGGACCCTAATCGGGGGAATTCACCCCTCCACTTT. As protein: CASSFSRDPNRGNSPLHF.

This sequence joins TRBV4-2 and TRBJ2-1; 11 bases fit TRBD2. Trimming took 2 bases from V and 8 from J; bases not matched to a gene: 5. This CDR3 comprises 15 residues. The germline V gene has CDR1 LGHNA and CDR2 YNFKEQ. CDR3 sequence reads: CASSQTLAGGDEQFF. The CDR3 DNA reads as TGTGCCAGCAGCCAAACGCTAGCGGGGGGAGATGAGCAGTTCTTC.

The chain carries TRBV4-2 and TRBJ2-7, with D possibly TRBD2 on 5 matching bases. V was pared by 0 bases and J by 2 bases, with 11 bases between. CDR1 and CDR2 (germline): LGHNA, YNFKEQ. This CDR3 contains 15 residues. CDR3 sequence: CASSQERAGPYEQYF. DNA of the CDR3: TGTGCCAGCAGCCAAGAGCGGGCAGGACCCTACGAGCAGTACTTC.

V usage is TRBV5-1 and J usage is TRBJ2-2, with TRBD2 matching over 8 bases. This CDR3 spans 15 amino acids. With 3 bases clipped from V and 3 bases from J, the junction kept 4 bases outside the gene matches. The germline V gene has CDR1 SGHRS and CDR2 YFSETQ. This CDR3 reads CASSYLGRDTGELFF. The CDR3 DNA reads TGCGCCAGCAGCTACCTCGGGAGGGACACCGGGGAGCTGTTTTTT.

The V gene is TRBV2, the J gene TRBJ1-2; 7 nucleotides align to TRBD1. The CDR3 has 13 amino acids. V was clipped by 8 bases and J by 3 bases; unmatched bases: 6. CDR1 is SNHLY and CDR2 is FYNNEI in the germline V gene. The CDR3 loop is CASGGQVYYGYTF. The CDR3 nucleotides read TGTGCCAGCGGCGGACAGGTTTACTATGGCTACACCTTC.

This chain uses TRBV4-2 with TRBJ1-5, with D perhaps matching TRBD1 (5 bases). The V gene's germline CDR1 is LGHNA and CDR2 YNFKEQ. V lost 0 bases and J lost 2, with 11 bases in between. The CDR3 has 16 residues. As DNA, the CDR3 is TGTGCCAGCAGCCAAGAAGGAGGGGTGGGCAATCAGCCCCAGCATTTT. Amino acid sequence: CASSQEGGVGNQPQHF.

V usage is TRBV7-6 and J usage is TRBJ2-5; TRBD2 aligns across 9 bases. The CDR3 totals 17 residues. Germline-derived CDR1 and CDR2 are SGHVS and FNYEAQ. V lost 3 bases, J lost 2 bases, and 10 bases stayed unmatched. The DNA for the CDR3 is TGTGCCAGCAGCTTCAGAATCAATGCGGGGGGGCAAGAGACCCAGTACTTC. Translating gives CASSFRINAGGQETQYF.

The V gene is TRBV7-2, the J gene TRBJ1-5; D uncertain. CDR3 length: 16 residues. Trimming stripped 4 bases from V and 2 bases from J, with 15 bases between. Germline-derived CDR1 and CDR2 are SGHTA and FQGNSA. Written as DNA, the CDR3 is TGTGCCAGCAGCTCAGCCGCCGGGAACGGCAATCAGCCCCAGCATTTT. Encoded protein: CASSSAAGNGNQPQHF.

V and J are TRBV4-3 and TRBJ2-5, with D uncertain. Germline V CDR1 and CDR2: LGHNA, YSLEER. The V end was cut by 5 bases, the J end by 0 bases, with 10 bases between. CDR3 size: 14 residues. CDR3 amino acids: CASSNLVYQETQYF. The CDR3 DNA is TGCGCCAGCAGCAACCTAGTGTACCAAGAGACCCAGTACTTC.

This rearrangement joins TRBV5-4 to TRBJ2-7, with 12 bases matching TRBD2. The V gene end was trimmed by 4 bases and the J gene end by 1 base; junction bases not matched to a gene: 3. Germline loops: CDR1 SGHNT, CDR2 YYREEE (reference sequence). The CDR3 loop spans 15 amino acids. This chain's CDR3 is CASSPSGGASYEQYF. In DNA form, the CDR3 reads TGTGCCAGCAGCCCTAGCGGGGGGGCTTCCTACGAGCAGTACTTC.

V usage is TRBV6-6 and J usage is TRBJ2-1, with TRBD2 identical over 14 bases. CDR1 is MNHNY, CDR2 SVGAGI, per germline (reference sequence). This CDR3 is built from 15 residues. V lost 4 bases and J lost 6; bases outside the gene matches: 2. CDR3 sequence reads: CASSSGLAGGNEQFF. DNA of the CDR3: TGTGCCAGCAGTTCCGGACTAGCGGGGGGCAATGAGCAGTTCTTC.

J is TRBJ2-1 and V is TRBV9, with 7 bases matching TRBD2. V shed 3 bases, J shed 0 bases, and the junction held 3 bases outside the gene matches. In germline, CDR1 is SGDLS, CDR2 YYNGEE. CDR3 length: 15 amino acids. This chain's CDR3 is CASSAGGSSYNEQFF. The CDR3 DNA follows: TGTGCCAGCAGCGCCGGGGGGAGCTCCTACAATGAGCAGTTCTTC.

This clone was recorded once. The J gene is TRBJ1-2, the V gene TRBV7-2; D not resolved. The CDR3 sequence is 13 residues long. Germline V lookup: CDR1 SGHTA, CDR2 FQGNSA. Trimming took 3 bases from V and 4 from J, leaving 9 bases between them. This CDR3 reads CASSFVNSYGYTF. The DNA of the CDR3 is TGTGCCAGCAGCTTTGTGAACAGCTATGGCTACACCTTC.

V gene TRBV7-9 combines with J gene TRBJ2-3, with a tentative D call TRBD2 (6 bases). V gave up 1 base and J gave up 0 bases, with 8 bases separating them. This CDR3 is built from 15 residues. CDR1 SEHNR and CDR2 FQNEAQ come from the germline V gene (reference sequence). CDR3 sequence (DNA): TGTGCCAGCAGCTTAGTGGAGGGAAGCACAGATACGCAGTATTTT. Its translation: CASSLVEGSTDTQYF.

The chain recombines TRBV18 with TRBJ1-1; 8 bases map to TRBD1. V was pared by 3 bases and J by 6 bases, with 12 bases of the junction left unmatched. Germline-derived CDR1 and CDR2 are KGHSH and LQKENI. This CDR3 contains 16 residues. CDR3 DNA sequence: TGTGCCAGCTCACCCCCCCCAGGGGGCAGCTTCCCTGAAGCTTTCTTT. It is translated as CASSPPPGGSFPEAFF.

V and J are TRBV6-4 and TRBJ2-7, with 8 bases fitting TRBD1. Trimming at V came to 3 bases and at J to 4 bases, leaving 8 bases not matched to a gene. This CDR3 comprises 15 residues. In germline, CDR1 is MRHNA, CDR2 SNTAGT. The CDR3 coding sequence is TGTGCCAGCAGTGAGACGGCAGGGGGCGCGTACGAGCAGTACTTC. It yields the protein CASSETAGGAYEQYF.